This paragraph covers one T cell receptor (beta chain) sequence. A junction boundary mismatches the germline segment, possibly from a read error. Data came from immunoSEQ multiplex PCR; TCRdb stores just in-frame clones and leaves some out. The sample includes roughly 41,000 clones, under 90% of them seen just once. The entry originates in a study of lymphopenia after photon versus proton radiotherapy. Germline V gene sequence: CDR1 KGHSH, CDR2 LQKENI. The CDR3 totals 12 residues. The genes are TRBV18 and TRBJ2-7; 7 positions agree with TRBD1. The source was peripheral blood, collected from a patient treated with photon-based radiotherapy. The TCR was taken from a man in his forties or fifties with gastric cancer. The CDR3 loop reads CASSPPLTGDLF. CDR3 nucleotide sequence: TGTGCCAGCTCACCACCGTTAACAGGGGACCTTTTC.